These 16 T cell receptor beta chains originate from one sample sequenced in a study of shared clonotypes between healthy human individuals. Sequenced by immunoSEQ multiplex PCR; TCRdb stores in-frame clones only, minus some. The sample gives 2 million to 2.5 million clones, almost 96% of which show up once; roughly 0.13% is in the top ten. The sequenced sample consisted of naive CD4+ T cells sorted from blood. Subset: CD45RA+ positively selected. All receptors come from a man aged 18 to 29 in good health.

The rearrangement uses TRBV18 and TRBJ1-6; no clear D gene. The CDR3 sequence is 14 residues long. Germline values: CDR1 KGHSH, CDR2 LQKENI. Trimming left V 1 base short and J 10 bases short, with 11 bases between. As DNA, the CDR3 is TGTGCCAGCTCACCACTCGCGGGCGAATCACCCCTCCACTTT. Protein product: CASSPLAGESPLHF.

In this sample, this clone turned up a few times. The chain has TRBV2 and TRBJ2-7; no clear D gene. CDR1 and CDR2 from the germline V gene are SNHLY and FYNNEI. The CDR3 contains 12 residues. With 6 bases removed from V and 3 bases from J, the gap between germline ends came to 9 bases. CDR3 sequence: CASSVRDYEQYF. DNA of the CDR3: TGTGCCAGCAGCGTAAGGGACTACGAGCAGTACTTC.

J is TRBJ2-7 and V is TRBV30, with a tentative D call TRBD1 (9 bases). The germline gives CDR1 GTSNPN, CDR2 SVGIG (reference sequence). V was clipped by 7 bases and J by 4 bases, with 29 bases between them. This CDR3 comprises 17 residues. CDR3 in DNA: TGTGCCTCCCGGACAGGGGTAGGTAGCGGGATTAAGTACGAGCAGTACTTC. Protein product: CASRTGVGSGIKYEQYF.

Turning to this clone: At the DNA level, this CDR3 is encoded by other sequences in the same sample as well. CDR3 residues: CASSLGAYEQYF. As DNA, the CDR3 is TGCGCCAGCAGCTTAGGGGCCTACGAGCAGTACTTC. The chain joins TRBV5-1 to TRBJ2-7; weak D call: TRBD1 (5 bases). CDR3 length: 12 residues. Germline CDR1 reads SGHRS; CDR2 reads YFSETQ. Between the trimmed V and J ends, which lost 2 bases and 2 bases, there was a span of 5 bases.

The gene calls are TRBV6-6 and TRBJ1-2; 7 bases match TRBD1. This CDR3 has 15 residues. With V trimmed by 6 bases and J by 4 bases, 11 bases remained unmatched. Germline CDR1 and CDR2: MNHNY and SVGAGI (reference sequence). The CDR3 loop is CASRRGQDLLYGYTF. DNA for the CDR3: TGTGCCAGCAGACGAGGACAGGATTTACTCTATGGCTACACCTTC.

The V call is TRBV2, the J call TRBJ2-1, with D unclear. CDR1 is SNHLY and CDR2 is FYNNEI in the germline V gene. The CDR3 covers 16 residues. V dropped 1 base and J dropped 1 base, with 11 bases sitting between them. CDR3 amino acids: CASSEVGSRSYNEQFF. The CDR3 nucleotides read TGTGCCAGCAGTGAAGTCGGGTCCAGGTCCTACAATGAGCAGTTCTTC.

DNA for the CDR3: TGTGCCAGCAGCTTACAGGGGGGGCCCTACAATGAGCAGTTCTTC. Residues: CASSLQGGPYNEQFF. This chain links TRBV11-1 with TRBJ2-1; D tentatively fits TRBD1 or TRBD2 (7 bases each). The CDR3 runs to 15 residues. Germline V lookup: CDR1 SGHAT, CDR2 FQDESV (reference sequence). V lost 2 bases and J 2 bases, leaving 10 bases between the germline ends.

Note on this clone: Other DNA sequences in this specimen translate into the identical CDR3. The CDR3 coding sequence is TGTGCCAGCAGCGCCGCCTACGAGCAGTACTTC. It translates to CASSAAYEQYF. The V gene is TRBV7-2, the J gene TRBJ2-7; no clear D. Germline values: CDR1 SGHTA, CDR2 FQGNSA. The length of the CDR3 is 11 residues. Deletions cut 5 bases from V and 2 bases from J, with 4 bases between.

About this clone itself: This same CDR3 is encoded by further DNA sequences in the sample. This chain uses TRBV5-1 with TRBJ1-2, with D uncertain. Trimming stripped 4 bases from V and 2 bases from J, with 9 bases between. Germline V gene sequence: CDR1 SGHRS, CDR2 YFSETQ. The CDR3 runs to 13 residues. CDR3 bases: TGCGCCAGCAGCCGGGAAGCCAACTATGGCTACACCTTC. Protein: CASSREANYGYTF.

The genes are TRBV10-3 and TRBJ1-1; TRBD1 aligns across 8 bases. Germline CDR1 is ENHRY and CDR2 is SYGVKD. V was pared by 0 bases and J by 3 bases, with 6 bases of the junction left unmatched. The CDR3 covers 16 residues. CDR3 DNA: TGTGCCATCAGTGAGTCCTATTCGACAGGGGACACTGAAGCTTTCTTT. This codes for CAISESYSTGDTEAFF.

J is TRBJ1-1 and V is TRBV18; 8 nucleotides line up with TRBD1. The trim removed 3 bases at V and 5 bases at J, leaving 8 bases unmatched. This CDR3 has 15 residues. Germline loops: CDR1 KGHSH, CDR2 LQKENI. CDR3 sequence reads: CASSPQPQGATEAFF. For the CDR3, the DNA is TGTGCCAGCTCACCTCAACCTCAGGGGGCGACTGAAGCTTTCTTT.

This clone has a handful of counts. The chain joins TRBV19 to TRBJ1-6; 7 bases align to TRBD1. The V gene end was trimmed by 8 bases and the J gene end by 10 bases; junction bases not matched to a gene: 8. Germline values: CDR1 LNHDA, CDR2 SQIVND (reference sequence). This CDR3 comprises 13 residues. CDR3 nucleotides: TGTGCCAGTCGACAGGGAATAAGCTCACCCCTCCACTTT. Encoded protein: CASRQGISSPLHF.

The chain carries TRBV18 and TRBJ1-5; a possible D gene is TRBD1 (6 bases). The germline gives CDR1 KGHSH, CDR2 LQKENI. V was cut by 3 bases and J by 10 bases, with 16 bases left in between. The CDR3 has 14 amino acids. The CDR3 nucleotides read TGTGCCAGCTCACCGGGGGAAACACAGGGCCCCCAGCATTTT. This codes for CASSPGETQGPQHF.

A single count supports this clone. At the DNA level, this CDR3 is encoded by other sequences in the same sample as well. J is TRBJ2-5 and V is TRBV5-1; 7 positions match TRBD2. Germline V lookup: CDR1 SGHRS, CDR2 YFSETQ. V was pared by 3 bases and J by 4 bases, with 6 bases of the junction left unmatched. The CDR3 has 14 residues. The CDR3 DNA reads as TGCGCCAGCAGCTCGGGCGGGAGTGGAGAGACCCAGTACTTC. Protein product: CASSSGGSGETQYF. Based on the CDR3 plus reference TRBV5-1 and TRBJ2-5, the full variable domain is KAGVTQTPRYLIKTRGQQVTLSCSPISGHRSVSWYQQTPGQGLQFLFEYFSETQRNKGNFPGRFSGRQFSNSRSEMNVSTLELGDSALYLCASSSGGSGETQYFGPGTRLLVL.

This sequence joins TRBV30 and TRBJ1-1; D call uncertain. CDR1 and CDR2 (germline): GTSNPN, SVGIG (reference sequence). V lost 1 base, J lost 0 bases, and 15 bases lay in between. CDR3 length: 16 residues. The CDR3 here is CAWSGFDGVMNTEAFF. Written as DNA, the CDR3 is TGTGCCTGGAGTGGTTTTGACGGAGTCATGAACACTGAAGCTTTCTTT.

This clone occurred once. The rearrangement uses TRBV6-5 and TRBJ1-4; D is perhaps TRBD1 (5 bases). With 11 bases removed from V and 4 bases from J, the gap between germline ends came to 8 bases. The CDR3 runs to 11 residues. Germline CDR1 is MNHEY and CDR2 is SVGAGI. The CDR3 bases are TGTGCCTTAAGGGGTAATGAAAAACTGTTTTTT. It is translated as CALRGNEKLFF.